These 26 T cell receptor beta chains came from one sample sequenced in a study of shared clonotypes between healthy human individuals (dated by TCRdb to 2018 to 2020). To prepare the library, the immunoSEQ multiplex PCR assay was applied. As stored in TCRdb, this immuneACCESS dataset retains in-frame rearrangements with V and J assigned. A fraction of the clones does not appear; measured against another copy, unresolved V genes explain less than half of the discrepancy, and the remainder lacks a known reason. This sample comprises about 710,000 clones, around 77% of them detected only once. The top ten constitute under 2% of the sample. Specimen: memory CD4+ T cells sorted from blood. The label giving this sample's cell subset or site can be read as: CD45RA-negative fraction. These TCRs come from a woman aged 25 to 45 in good health.

This clone occurred a few times. The chain is built from TRBV2 and TRBJ2-3; D perhaps matches TRBD1 (6 bases). The CDR3 runs to 14 residues. The germline V gene encodes CDR1 SNHLY and CDR2 FYNNEI. The V and J ends lost 8 bases and 4 bases respectively, with 16 bases between them. CDR3 region: CASLTGSVADTQYF. In nucleotides, the CDR3 is TGTGCCAGCCTTACAGGGTCTGTCGCAGATACGCAGTATTTT.

The rearrangement uses TRBV28 and TRBJ1-2, with TRBD1 identical over 8 bases. This CDR3 spans 16 amino acids. Trimming removed 6 bases from V and 4 bases from J; junction bases left unmatched: 13. The V gene's germline CDR1 is MDHEN and CDR2 SYDVKM. CDR3 residues: CASRDRGALRIYGYTF. The CDR3 region has the DNA TGTGCCAGCAGAGACAGGGGCGCTTTACGGATCTATGGCTACACCTTC.

The chain couples TRBV5-1 to TRBJ2-3, with TRBD2 as a possible D gene (5 bases). The germline V gene has CDR1 SGHRS and CDR2 YFSETQ. The CDR3 runs to 13 residues. V lost 5 bases to trimming and J lost 3 bases, with 10 bases between them. CDR3 coding DNA: TGCGCCAGCAGAGGGAGAGGGACAGATACGCAGTATTTT. It encodes CASRGRGTDTQYF.

This clone was counted a few times. A much larger clonotype is one base distant, so this may be a read error. The CDR3 region is CASSAQETQYF. In nucleotides, the CDR3 is TGCGCCAGCAGCGCCCAAGAGACCCAGTACTTC. V usage is TRBV5-1 and J usage is TRBJ2-5; D is unresolved. Trimming stripped 4 bases from V and 1 base from J, with 2 bases between. Germline lookup yields CDR1 SGHRS and CDR2 YFSETQ. The CDR3 contains 11 residues. The full variable domain, rest sourced from reference TRBV5-1 and TRBJ2-5, is KAGVTQTPRYLIKTRGQQVTLSCSPISGHRSVSWYQQTPGQGLQFLFEYFSETQRNKGNFPGRFSGRQFSNSRSEMNVSTLELGDSALYLCASSAQETQYFGPGTRLLVL.

The chain uses TRBV4-1 and TRBJ2-7, with a possible D match to TRBD2 (5 bases). V lost 1 base, J lost 1 base, and 14 bases lay in between. Germline-derived CDR1 and CDR2 are MGHRA and YSYEKL. The CDR3 contains 16 residues. The CDR3 region is CASSQGRGSGSYEQYF. The CDR3 DNA reads as TGCGCCAGCAGCCAAGGACGAGGGAGTGGTTCCTACGAGCAGTACTTC.

The CDR3 here is CASSLRVVADTQYF. For the CDR3, the DNA is TGTGCCAGCAGCTTACGGGTGGTTGCAGATACGCAGTATTTT. This sequence joins TRBV7-9 and TRBJ2-3; D not resolved. This CDR3 is built from 14 residues. The V gene's germline CDR1 is SEHNR and CDR2 FQNEAQ (reference sequence). V was pared by 2 bases and J by 4 bases, with 10 bases between.

The chain is built from TRBV27 and TRBJ1-5, with a possible D match to TRBD1 (5 bases). Germline CDR1 is MNHEY and CDR2 is SMNVEV (reference sequence). V was shortened by 6 bases and J by 3 bases, with 12 bases between the two germline ends. The CDR3 length is 14 residues. The CDR3 loop is CASSRIRDNQPQHF. As DNA, the CDR3 is TGTGCCAGCAGCCGGATCAGGGACAATCAGCCCCAGCATTTT.

This clone was seen a few times. The same CDR3 arises from other DNA sequences in this sample as well. The chain joins TRBV4-1 to TRBJ2-3; TRBD2 matches at 13 bases. V lost 4 bases, J lost 3 bases, and 7 bases stayed unmatched. Germline CDR1 reads MGHRA; CDR2 reads YSYEKL. The CDR3 covers 17 residues. CDR3 bases: TGCGCCAGCAGCCCCAGGACTAGCGGGAGAGGGACAGATACGCAGTATTTT. The encoded protein is CASSPRTSGRGTDTQYF.

This clone was picked up a small number of times. This chain links TRBV9 with TRBJ2-5; D gene uncertain. The CDR3 extends over 14 amino acids. The germline CDR1 and CDR2 sequences are SGDLS and YYNGEE. Trimming took off 4 bases at V and 4 bases at J, with 14 bases between the two ends. CDR3 DNA: TGTGCCAGCAGCTTCCAGAGACGAATAGAGACCCAGTACTTC. This codes for CASSFQRRIETQYF.

In its sample, this clone was seen many times. The chain employs TRBV25-1 and TRBJ2-5; tentatively, D is TRBD1 or TRBD2 (6 bases each). The V gene lost 1 base and the J gene lost 5 bases, with 14 bases spanning the gap. CDR3 length: 15 amino acids. CDR1 and CDR2 from the germline V gene are MGHDK and SYGVNS. The CDR3 sequence: CASSESGADRETQYF. CDR3 DNA: TGTGCCAGCAGTGAATCGGGGGCCGACCGCGAGACCCAGTACTTC.

This clone occurred a few times. The chain recombines TRBV11-2 with TRBJ2-1, with 8 positions matching TRBD1. The V gene's germline CDR1 is SGHAT and CDR2 FQNNGV. The V segment lost 4 bases and the J segment 6 bases; nucleotides outside the gene matches: 2. The CDR3 length is 13 residues. In DNA form, the CDR3 reads TGTGCCAGCAGCTCCGACAGGGGCAATGAGCAGTTCTTC. Its protein is CASSSDRGNEQFF.

This clone has only a few counts. The chain uses TRBV29-1 and TRBJ2-2; D gene uncertain. Germline CDR1 is SQVTM and CDR2 is ANQGSEA. The CDR3 loop spans 14 amino acids. Trimming removed 4 bases at V and 0 bases at J, with 9 bases between. CDR3 protein: CSVVGQTNTGELFF. CDR3 in DNA: TGCAGCGTTGTAGGCCAGACGAACACCGGGGAGCTGTTTTTT.

This clone has just a few counts. V is TRBV5-4 and J is TRBJ2-5; 7 bases agree with TRBD2. Trimming cost V 5 bases and J 3 bases; bases outside gene matches: 7. The germline gives CDR1 SGHNT, CDR2 YYREEE (reference sequence). This CDR3 spans 14 amino acids. CDR3 region: CASSPASGKETQYF. The CDR3 DNA reads as TGTGCCAGCAGTCCGGCTAGCGGCAAAGAGACCCAGTACTTC.

This clone was seen only a few times. The chain links TRBV11-2 to TRBJ1-5, with 10 bases matching TRBD1. The length of the CDR3 is 15 residues. The germline CDR1 and CDR2 sequences are SGHAT and FQNNGV. Losses at the gene ends were 5 bases for V and 3 bases for J; bases not matched to a gene: 4. The CDR3 DNA reads as TGTGCCAGCAGCCAGACAGGGGGCTACAATCAGCCCCAGCATTTT. This codes for CASSQTGGYNQPQHF.

The CDR3 reads CARGQGNYGYTF. The CDR3 nucleotides are TGTGCCAGGGGACAGGGGAACTATGGCTACACCTTC. J is TRBJ1-2 and V is TRBV2; 10 nucleotides agree with TRBD1. This CDR3 is 12 amino acids long. J lost 2 bases, V lost 9 bases, and 0 bases had no gene match. Germline CDR1 and CDR2: SNHLY and FYNNEI.

This clone was seen only a few times. This rearrangement joins TRBV6-5 to TRBJ2-3, with a possible D match to TRBD1 (6 bases). The V end was cut by 6 bases, the J end by 2 bases, with 15 bases between. The CDR3 has 15 residues. The germline V gene encodes CDR1 MNHEY and CDR2 SVGAGI. The CDR3 loop is CASSKRGGATDTQYF. The CDR3 region has the DNA TGTGCCAGCAGCAAGCGAGGGGGAGCCACAGATACGCAGTATTTT.

The V call is TRBV6-4, the J call TRBJ1-4, with D possibly being TRBD1 (6 bases). The CDR3 has 16 residues. Trimming removed 5 bases at V and 3 bases at J, with 16 bases between. The V gene's germline CDR1 is MRHNA and CDR2 SNTAGT. CDR3 DNA: TGTGCCAGCAGTTACACAGGGCCGGCGGCTAATGAAAAACTGTTTTTT. Translation gives CASSYTGPAANEKLFF.

The rearrangement joins TRBV7-8 to TRBJ2-1; 8 bases are a match to TRBD1. Germline assignment: CDR1 SGHVS and CDR2 FQNEAQ. This CDR3 region has 16 residues. Trimming took 4 bases from V and 1 from J; bases not matched to a gene: 6. The CDR3 here is CASSSNRGDSYNEQFF. In DNA form, the CDR3 reads TGTGCCAGCAGCTCAAACAGGGGGGATTCCTACAATGAGCAGTTCTTC.

This chain joins TRBV11-2 and TRBJ1-1; no clear D. The CDR3 contains 15 residues. The germline CDR1 and CDR2 sequences are SGHAT and FQNNGV. The germline V and J ends were trimmed by 5 bases and 4 bases, with 17 bases remaining between them. This chain's CDR3 is CASSPGRSRATEAFF. The CDR3 DNA is TGTGCCAGCAGCCCTGGGCGCTCCCGGGCCACTGAAGCTTTCTTT.

Turning to this clone: Other DNA variants within this sample encode the same CDR3. The rearrangement uses TRBV30 and TRBJ1-5, with D possibly being TRBD1 (6 bases). Trimming pared 3 bases from V and 2 bases from J, leaving 11 bases between. Germline CDR1 and CDR2: GTSNPN and SVGIG (reference sequence). CDR3 length: 14 residues. The CDR3 loop reads CAWSAGGGNQPQHF. CDR3 DNA sequence: TGTGCCTGGAGCGCGGGGGGCGGCAATCAGCCCCAGCATTTT.

In its sample, this clone was seen once. J is TRBJ2-2 and V is TRBV6-5; tentative D call: TRBD1 (5 bases). CDR1 is MNHEY, CDR2 SVGAGI, per germline. V was pared by 4 bases and J by 4 bases, with 10 bases between. The CDR3 covers 14 residues. The CDR3 sequence is CASSLWGGTGELFF. In DNA, the CDR3 is TGTGCCAGCAGTTTATGGGGCGGCACCGGGGAGCTGTTTTTT.

This chain connects TRBV4-2 to TRBJ2-2; the match to TRBD1 covers 8 bases. Germline lookup yields CDR1 LGHNA and CDR2 YNFKEQ. V shed 1 base and J 4 bases; nucleotides not matched to a gene: 11. The CDR3 runs to 18 residues. CDR3 sequence reads: CASSQGVRTGIFTGELFF. CDR3 in DNA: TGTGCCAGCAGCCAAGGCGTGCGGACAGGGATCTTCACCGGGGAGCTGTTTTTT.

This chain uses TRBV6-5 with TRBJ2-2; possibly TRBD1 for D (5 bases). Between the trimmed V and J ends, which lost 4 bases and 6 bases, there was a span of 15 bases. The germline CDR1 and CDR2 sequences are MNHEY and SVGAGI. The CDR3 consists of 15 residues. The CDR3 region has the DNA TGTGCCAGCAGTTTCCGGCTTGGGGCCCCCGGGGAGCTGTTTTTT. Encoded protein: CASSFRLGAPGELFF.

The table lists this clone with a count of one. V gene TRBV27 combines with J gene TRBJ2-3; 7 bases are a match to TRBD2. This CDR3 has 17 amino acids. CDR1 is MNHEY and CDR2 is SMNVEV in the germline V gene (reference sequence). Germline trimming cut 4 bases from V and 1 base from J; bases unmatched to any gene: 11. CDR3 coding DNA: TGTGCCAGCAGTTGTGCGGGGGAAGCAAAATGCACAGATACGCAGTATTTT. It specifies CASSCAGEAKCTDTQYF.

V gene TRBV7-3 combines with J gene TRBJ2-3; D ambiguous. CDR3 size: 12 residues. CDR1 is SGHTA and CDR2 is FQGTGA in the germline V gene. Between the trimmed V and J ends, which lost 8 bases and 5 bases, there was a span of 11 bases. The CDR3 bases are TGTGCCAGCGGCACCGACGGAGATACGCAGTATTTT. It translates to CASGTDGDTQYF.

On this clone itself: One end of the junction fails to match germline, which may point to a read error. The rearrangement joins TRBV6-5 to TRBJ2-5; D is ambiguous. Germline CDR1 reads MNHEY; CDR2 reads SVGAGI. The CDR3 extends over 12 amino acids. CDR3 in amino acids: CAISETQETQYF. DNA for the CDR3: TGTGCCATCAGTGAGACCCAAGAGACCCAGTACTTC.